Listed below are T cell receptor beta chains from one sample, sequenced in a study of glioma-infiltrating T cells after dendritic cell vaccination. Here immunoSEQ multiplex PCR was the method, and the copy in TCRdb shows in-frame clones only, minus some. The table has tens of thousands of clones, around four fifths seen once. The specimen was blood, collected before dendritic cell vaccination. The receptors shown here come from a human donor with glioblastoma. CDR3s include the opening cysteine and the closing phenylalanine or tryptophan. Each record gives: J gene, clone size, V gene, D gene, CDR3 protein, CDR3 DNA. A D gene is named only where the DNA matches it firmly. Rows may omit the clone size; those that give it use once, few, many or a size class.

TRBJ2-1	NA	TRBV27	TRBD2	CASKNLGTSGGIYNEQFF	TGTGCCAGCAAGAACCTGGGGACTAGCGGGGGGATATACAATGAGCAGTTCTTC
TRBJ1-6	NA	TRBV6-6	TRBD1	CASSYAGGQNSPLHF	TGTGCCAGCAGTTACGCGGGGGGACAGAATTCCCCCCTCCACTTT
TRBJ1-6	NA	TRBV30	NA	CAWSMESQRSSPLHF	TGTGCCTGGAGTATGGAGTCCCAAAGGAGTTCCCCCCTCCACTTT
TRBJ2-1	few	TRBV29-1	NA	CSARKGLDYNEQFF	TGCAGCGCCCGAAAGGGGTTGGATTACAATGAGCAGTTCTTC
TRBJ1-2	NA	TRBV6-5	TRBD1	CASSRTHRGKNGYTF	TGTGCCAGCAGTAGGACCCACAGGGGGAAGAATGGCTACACCTTC
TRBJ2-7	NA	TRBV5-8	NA	CASSLVQGHDEQYF	TGTGCCAGCAGCTTAGTCCAGGGTCACGACGAGCAGTACTTC
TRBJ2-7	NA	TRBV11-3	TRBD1	CASSFTTGSDEQYF	TGTGCCAGCAGCTTTACGACAGGGTCGGACGAGCAGTACTTC
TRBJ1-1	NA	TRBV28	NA	CASSLLNTEAFF	TGTGCCAGCAGTCTCCTCAACACTGAAGCTTTCTTT
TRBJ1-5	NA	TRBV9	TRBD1	CASSAKGASNQPQHF	TGTGCCAGCAGCGCTAAGGGGGCCAGCAATCAGCCCCAGCATTTT
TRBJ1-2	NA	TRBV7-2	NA	CASSLELRVYGYTF	TGTGCCAGCAGCTTAGAGCTCCGGGTCTATGGCTACACCTTC
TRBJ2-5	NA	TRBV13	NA	CASSSGQYQETQYF	TGTGCCAGCAGCTCGGGACAATACCAAGAGACCCAGTACTTC
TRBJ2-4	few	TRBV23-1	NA	CASSQPIQGDIQYF	TGCGCCAGCAGTCAACCAATACAGGGAGACATTCAGTACTTC
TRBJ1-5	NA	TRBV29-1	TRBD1	CSVSGGARNQPQHF	TGCAGCGTCTCAGGGGGCGCCCGCAATCAGCCCCAGCATTTT
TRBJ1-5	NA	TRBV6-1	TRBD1	CASSEVPTGGLSNQPQHF	TGTGCCAGCAGTGAAGTCCCCACAGGGGGCCTTAGCAATCAGCCCCAGCATTTT